This T cell receptor (beta chain) is from a study of cytomegalovirus exposure and HLA in healthy donors. The PCR used 60 Vbeta and 13 Jbeta primers. Some clones are missing from TCRdb's copy, which holds only in-frame ones; the method was immunoSEQ multiplex PCR. This sample yields under 250,000 clones, of which 75% to 80% are seen a single time; less than 2% belongs to the top ten. With regard to this clone: Its specificity is unknown.

Every donor was a healthy person donating bone marrow. Study-level results: Across donors, most TCRs were seen rarely, yet some public ones were widespread.

Trimming removed 5 bases from V and 8 bases from J, with 24 bases in between. CDR1 and CDR2 from the germline V gene are MNHEY and SMNVEV (reference sequence). This CDR3 has 17 residues. This receptor was obtained from a male donor in good health and CMV-seronegative. The chain has TRBV27 and TRBJ1-4; D gene unclear. The source material was PBMCs. The CDR3 region is CASSPRGGRITGEKLFF. As DNA, the CDR3 is TGTGCCAGCAGTCCCCGAGGAGGTAGGATAACCGGGGAAAAACTGTTTTTT.